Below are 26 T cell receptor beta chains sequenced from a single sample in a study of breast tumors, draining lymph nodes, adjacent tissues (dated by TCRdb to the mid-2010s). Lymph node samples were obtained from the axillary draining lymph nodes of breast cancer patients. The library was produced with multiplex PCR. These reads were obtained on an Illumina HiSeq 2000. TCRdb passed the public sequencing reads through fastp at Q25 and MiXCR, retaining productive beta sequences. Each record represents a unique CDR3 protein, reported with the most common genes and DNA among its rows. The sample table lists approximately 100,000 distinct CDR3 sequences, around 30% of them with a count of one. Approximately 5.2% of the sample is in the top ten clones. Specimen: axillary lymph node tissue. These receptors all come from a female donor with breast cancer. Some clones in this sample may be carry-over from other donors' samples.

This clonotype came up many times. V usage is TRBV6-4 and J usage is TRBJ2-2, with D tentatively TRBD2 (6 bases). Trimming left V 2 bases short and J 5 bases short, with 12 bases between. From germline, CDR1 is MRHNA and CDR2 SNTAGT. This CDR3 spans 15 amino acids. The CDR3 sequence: CASSDGQGGTGELFF. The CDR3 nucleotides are TGTGCCAGCAGTGACGGGCAGGGAGGAACCGGGGAGCTGTTTTTT.

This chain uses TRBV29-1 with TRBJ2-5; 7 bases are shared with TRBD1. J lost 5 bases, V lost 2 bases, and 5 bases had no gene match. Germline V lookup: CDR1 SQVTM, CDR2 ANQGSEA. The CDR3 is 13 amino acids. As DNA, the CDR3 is TGCAGCGTTGAAACTGGGACAGACGAGACCCAGTACTTC. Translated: CSVETGTDETQYF.

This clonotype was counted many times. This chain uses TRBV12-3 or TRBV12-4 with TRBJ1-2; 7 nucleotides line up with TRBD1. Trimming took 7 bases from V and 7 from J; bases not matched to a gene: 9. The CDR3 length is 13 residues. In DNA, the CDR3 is TGTGCCAGCATCCCTGGGGCAGGGGGTGGCTACACCTTC. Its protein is CASIPGAGGGYTF.

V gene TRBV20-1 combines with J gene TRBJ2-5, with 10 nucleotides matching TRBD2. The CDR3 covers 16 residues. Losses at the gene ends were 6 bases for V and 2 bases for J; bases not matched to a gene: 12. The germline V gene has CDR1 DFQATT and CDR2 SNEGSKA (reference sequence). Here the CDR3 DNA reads TGCAGTGCCCTTAGGCTAGCGGGAGATGAGCAAGAGACCCAGTACTTC. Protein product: CSALRLAGDEQETQYF.

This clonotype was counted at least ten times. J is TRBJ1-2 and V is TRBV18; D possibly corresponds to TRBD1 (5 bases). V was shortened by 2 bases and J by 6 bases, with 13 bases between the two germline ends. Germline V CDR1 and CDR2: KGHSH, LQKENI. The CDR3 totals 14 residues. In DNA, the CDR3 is TGTGCCAGCTCACCAAGCGGCAGGGATGATGGCTACACCTTC. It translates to CASSPSGRDDGYTF.

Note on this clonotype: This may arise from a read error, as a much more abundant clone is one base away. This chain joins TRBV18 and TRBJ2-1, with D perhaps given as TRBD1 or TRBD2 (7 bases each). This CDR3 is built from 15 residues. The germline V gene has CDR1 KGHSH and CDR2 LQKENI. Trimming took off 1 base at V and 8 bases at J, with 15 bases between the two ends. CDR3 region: CASSPRHRGGDEQFF. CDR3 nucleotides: TGTGCCAGCTCACCACGTCACAGGGGAGGGGATGAGCAGTTCTTC.

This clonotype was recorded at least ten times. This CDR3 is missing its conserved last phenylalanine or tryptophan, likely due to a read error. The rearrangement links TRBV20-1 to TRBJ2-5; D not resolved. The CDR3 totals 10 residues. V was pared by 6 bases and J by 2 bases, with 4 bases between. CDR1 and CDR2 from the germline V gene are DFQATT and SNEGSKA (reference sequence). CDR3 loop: CSAAQETQYS. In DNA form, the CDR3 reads TGCAGTGCGGCGCAAGAGACCCAGTACTCC.

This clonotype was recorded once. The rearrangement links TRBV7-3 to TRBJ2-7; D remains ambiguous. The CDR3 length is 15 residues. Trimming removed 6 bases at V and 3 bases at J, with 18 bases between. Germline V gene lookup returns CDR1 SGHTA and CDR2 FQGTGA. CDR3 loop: CASRYTITSGYEQYF. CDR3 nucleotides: TGTGCCAGCAGGTATACCATAACTTCGGGCTACGAGCAGTACTTC.

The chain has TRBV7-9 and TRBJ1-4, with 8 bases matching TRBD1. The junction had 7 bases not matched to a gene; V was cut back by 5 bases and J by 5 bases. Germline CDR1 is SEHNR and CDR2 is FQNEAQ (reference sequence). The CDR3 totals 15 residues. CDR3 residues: CASSTQGQENEKLFF. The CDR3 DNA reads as TGTGCCAGCAGCACTCAGGGACAGGAAAATGAAAAACTGTTTTTT.

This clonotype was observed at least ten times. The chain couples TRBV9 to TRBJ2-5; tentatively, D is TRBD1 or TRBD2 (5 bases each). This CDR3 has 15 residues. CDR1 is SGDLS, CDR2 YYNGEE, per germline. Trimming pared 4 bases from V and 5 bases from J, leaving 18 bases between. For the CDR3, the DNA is TGTGCCAGCAGCCCCCAGGGACGACCGGGTGAGACCCAGTACTTC. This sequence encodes CASSPQGRPGETQYF.

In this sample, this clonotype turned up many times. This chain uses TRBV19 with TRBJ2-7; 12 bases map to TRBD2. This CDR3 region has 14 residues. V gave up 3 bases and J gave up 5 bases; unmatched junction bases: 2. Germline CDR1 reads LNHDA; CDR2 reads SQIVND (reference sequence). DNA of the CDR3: TGTGCCAGTAGTATGACTAGCGGGAGCCACGAGCAGTACTTC. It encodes CASSMTSGSHEQYF.

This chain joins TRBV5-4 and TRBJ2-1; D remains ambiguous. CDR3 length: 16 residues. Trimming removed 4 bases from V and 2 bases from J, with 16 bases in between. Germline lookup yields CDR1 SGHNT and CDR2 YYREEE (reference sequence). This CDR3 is CASSPKNPRPYNEQFF. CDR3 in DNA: TGTGCCAGCAGCCCGAAGAACCCTAGGCCCTACAATGAGCAGTTCTTC.

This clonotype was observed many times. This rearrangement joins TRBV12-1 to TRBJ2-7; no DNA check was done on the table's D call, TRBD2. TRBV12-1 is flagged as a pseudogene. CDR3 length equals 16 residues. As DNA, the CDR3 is TGTGCCAGCAGCCCGACGACTAGCGGGAGCCCCTACGAGCAGTACTTC. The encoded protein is CASSPTTSGSPYEQYF.

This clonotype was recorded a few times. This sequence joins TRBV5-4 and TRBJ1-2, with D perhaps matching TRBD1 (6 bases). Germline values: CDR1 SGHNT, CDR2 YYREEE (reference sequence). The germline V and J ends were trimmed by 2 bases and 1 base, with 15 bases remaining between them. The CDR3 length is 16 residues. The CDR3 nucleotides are TGTGCCAGCAGCTTCCGGGGGGCACCCCTTAACTATGGCTACACCTTC. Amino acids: CASSFRGAPLNYGYTF.

The CDR3 here is CASRQGSMNTEAFF. CDR3 coding DNA: TGTGCCAGCAGGCAGGGCTCGATGAACACTGAAGCTTTCTTT. The chain recombines TRBV28 with TRBJ1-1, with D possibly TRBD1 on 5 matching bases. CDR1 MDHEN and CDR2 SYDVKM come from the germline V gene. V lost 6 bases to trimming and J lost 0 bases, with 11 bases between them. This CDR3 is built from 14 residues.

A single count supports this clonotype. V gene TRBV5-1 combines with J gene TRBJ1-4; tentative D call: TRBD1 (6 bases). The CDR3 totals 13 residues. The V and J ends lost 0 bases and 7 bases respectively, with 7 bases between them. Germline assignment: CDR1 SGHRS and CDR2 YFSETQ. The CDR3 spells CASSLGGGEKLFF. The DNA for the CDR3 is TGCGCCAGCAGCTTGGGAGGGGGTGAAAAACTGTTTTTT.

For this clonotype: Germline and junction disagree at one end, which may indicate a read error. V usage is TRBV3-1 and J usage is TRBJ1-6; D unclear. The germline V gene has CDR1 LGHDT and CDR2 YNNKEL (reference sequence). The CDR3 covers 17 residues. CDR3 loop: CASSQTSSYEPNSPLHF. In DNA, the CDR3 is TGCGCCAGCAGCCAGACTAGTTCCTACGAGCCCAATTCACCCCTCCACTTT.

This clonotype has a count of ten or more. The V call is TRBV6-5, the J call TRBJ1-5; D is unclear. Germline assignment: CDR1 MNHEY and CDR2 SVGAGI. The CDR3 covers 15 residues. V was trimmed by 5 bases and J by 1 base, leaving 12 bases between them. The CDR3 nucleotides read TGTGCCAGCAGTCACGGGCTCGGCAGCAATCAGCCCCAGCATTTT. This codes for CASSHGLGSNQPQHF.

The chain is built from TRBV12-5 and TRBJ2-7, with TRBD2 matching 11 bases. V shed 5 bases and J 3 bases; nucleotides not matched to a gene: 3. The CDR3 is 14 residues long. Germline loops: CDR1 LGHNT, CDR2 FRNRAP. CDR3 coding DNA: TGTGCTAGTGGTACCGGACTAGCGGGCTACGAGCAGTACTTC. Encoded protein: CASGTGLAGYEQYF.

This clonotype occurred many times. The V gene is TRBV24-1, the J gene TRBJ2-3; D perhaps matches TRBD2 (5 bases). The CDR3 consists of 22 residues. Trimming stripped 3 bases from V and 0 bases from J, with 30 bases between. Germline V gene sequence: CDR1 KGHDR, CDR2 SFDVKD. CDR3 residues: CATSDPRAGVHSRPSSTDTQYF. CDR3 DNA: TGTGCCACCAGTGATCCGCGGGCCGGGGTACACTCACGCCCTTCTAGCACAGATACGCAGTATTTT.

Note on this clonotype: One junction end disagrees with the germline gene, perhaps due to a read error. The CDR3 loop reads CASSIKQYSDQPQHF. CDR3 in DNA: TGTGCCAGTAGTATAAAGCAGTATAGCGATCAGCCCCAGCATTTT. The chain employs TRBV19 and TRBJ1-5; unclear D gene. Germline CDR1 reads LNHDA; CDR2 reads SQIVND (reference sequence). CDR3 size: 15 residues.

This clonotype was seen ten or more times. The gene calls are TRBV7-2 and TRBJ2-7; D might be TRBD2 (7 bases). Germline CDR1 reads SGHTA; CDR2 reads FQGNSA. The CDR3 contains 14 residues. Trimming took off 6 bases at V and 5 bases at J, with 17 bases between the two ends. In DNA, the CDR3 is TGTGCCAGCAGAGGGGGGGGCGGTTCCCACGAGCAGTACTTC. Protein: CASRGGGGSHEQYF.

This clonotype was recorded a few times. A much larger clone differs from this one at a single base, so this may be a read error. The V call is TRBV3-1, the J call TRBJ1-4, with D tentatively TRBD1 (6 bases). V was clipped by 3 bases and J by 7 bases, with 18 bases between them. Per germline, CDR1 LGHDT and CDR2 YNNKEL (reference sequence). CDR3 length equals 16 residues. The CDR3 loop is CASSHDRGGSGEKLFF. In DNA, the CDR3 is TGTGCCAGCAGCCATGATCGGGGGGGCTCTGGTGAAAAACTGTTTTTT.

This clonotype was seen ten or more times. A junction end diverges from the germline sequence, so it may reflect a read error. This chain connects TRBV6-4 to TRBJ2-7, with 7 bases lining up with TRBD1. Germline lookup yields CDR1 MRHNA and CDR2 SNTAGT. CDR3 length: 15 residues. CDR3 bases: TGTGGCAGCAGTCACTCCGACAGGGTCGTCCACGAGCAGTACTTC. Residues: CGSSHSDRVVHEQYF.

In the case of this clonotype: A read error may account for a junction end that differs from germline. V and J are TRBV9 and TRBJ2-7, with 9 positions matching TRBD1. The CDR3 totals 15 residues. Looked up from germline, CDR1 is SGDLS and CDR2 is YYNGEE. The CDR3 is CASSATPGQGYGQYF. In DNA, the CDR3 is TGTGCCAGCAGCGCGACACCGGGACAGGGCTACGGGCAGTACTTC.

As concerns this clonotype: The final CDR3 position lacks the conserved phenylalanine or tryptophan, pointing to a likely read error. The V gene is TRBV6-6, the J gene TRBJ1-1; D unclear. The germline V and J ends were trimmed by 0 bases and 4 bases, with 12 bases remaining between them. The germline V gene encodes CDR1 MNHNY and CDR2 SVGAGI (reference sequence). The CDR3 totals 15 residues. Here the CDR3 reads CASSYSVYKGTEAFL. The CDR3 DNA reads TGTGCCAGCAGTTACTCGGTGTACAAAGGCACTGAAGCTTTCTTG.